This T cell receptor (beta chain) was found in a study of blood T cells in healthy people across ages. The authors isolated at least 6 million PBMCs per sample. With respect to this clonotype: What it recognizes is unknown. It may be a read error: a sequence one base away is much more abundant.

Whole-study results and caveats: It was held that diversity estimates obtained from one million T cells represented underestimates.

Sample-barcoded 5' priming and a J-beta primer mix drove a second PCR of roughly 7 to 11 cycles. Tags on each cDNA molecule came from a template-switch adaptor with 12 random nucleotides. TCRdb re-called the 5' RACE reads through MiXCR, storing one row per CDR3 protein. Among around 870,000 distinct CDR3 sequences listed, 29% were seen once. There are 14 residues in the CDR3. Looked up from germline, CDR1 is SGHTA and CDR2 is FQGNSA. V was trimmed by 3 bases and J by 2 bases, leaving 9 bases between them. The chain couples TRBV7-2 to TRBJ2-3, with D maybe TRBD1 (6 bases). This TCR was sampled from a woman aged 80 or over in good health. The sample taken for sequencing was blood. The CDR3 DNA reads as TGTGCCAGCAGCTTCGGGACACCCACAGATACGCAGTATTTT. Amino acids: CASSFGTPTDTQYF.